This paragraph reports one T cell receptor (beta chain). Which antigen it targets is not known. No base quality information exists; no much larger clone differs at one position. The sample belongs to a study of cytomegalovirus exposure and HLA in healthy donors listed by TCRdb under 2017. About the investigation overall: An earlier analysis of approximately 640 of the donors reported 250 to 300 Gb of sequence data and around 110 million unique TCR beta sequences from about 200 million T cells. Every discovery cohort repertoire had been produced on one sequencing platform. Class I and class II HLA loci were covered by the typing at four-digit resolution. To study patterns of TCR occurrence, a later analysis re-analyzed previously published TCR beta repertoires from around 660 donors and added high-resolution HLA genotyping. In an earlier analysis of a few hundred of the donors, high-throughput TCR beta sequencing was used to judge whether each TCR beta V gene segment behaved as functional or pseudogenic. Rather than using new phenotypic data, the later analysis identified candidate immune exposures from TCR beta sequences and from how often those sequences occurred across donors. Across about 370 genotyped donors of the cohort, an average of roughly 250,000 unique TCR beta nucleotide sequences per donor were sequenced, and 15% to 20% of those sequences were non-productive. A later genetic analysis took genome-wide SNP genotypes for about 65% of the 666 donors and used that subset as a discovery cohort. About 310 gigabases of sequencing data and tens of millions of unique TCR sequences were included in an early release covering several hundred HLA-typed donors. Alongside the repertoire data, information on donor age, sex, ethnicity and CMV serostatus was compiled. To predict cytomegalovirus infection status, the study brought together high-throughput TCR immunosequencing, statistical association of individual TCRs with disease status, and machine learning. The genetic ancestry cluster associated with self-reported Caucasian donors included over 65% of the 398 genotyped donors. Roughly five DR-DQ haplotypes were treated as single units for association and clustering because of strong linkage in the cohort. The study aimed to test whether signatures of past pathogen exposure could be identified by cataloging public T cell receptors. The number of typed donors differed by locus: about 620-630 for A, B, C, DRB1 and DQB1; approximately 520 for DQA1; 606 for DPA1; and around 470 for DPB1. The study used immunosequencing to profile the T cell repertoires of around 600 subjects and linked those repertoires to cytomegalovirus serostatus. In addition to the first cohort of 650 to 750 subjects, a separate validation cohort of approximately 120 different subjects was used. Study-wide findings and limitations: In a later analysis, several top co-occurrence clusters were reported to appear linked to parvovirus B19, influenza, CMV and Epstein-Barr virus. The authors suggested that the approach could potentially be extended to other disease states and immunological phenotypes. According to a later analysis, most CMV-associated TCR beta chains appeared to be HLA-restricted, and the HLA associations seemed to be driven largely by CMV exposure. In both the original and validation cohorts, the classifier was reported to diagnose cytomegalovirus status with high specificity and sensitivity. Compared with equally common non-associated chains, HLA-associated TCR beta chains in a later analysis were more clonally expanded and had lower generation probabilities. When HLA alleles, especially DR and DQ, strongly co-occurred, TCR associations were difficult to assign to individual alleles. According to a later analysis, TCR association rates differed among HLA loci, with DRB1 alleles showing the most associated TCRs and HLA-C alleles showing the fewest. Because HLA typing was unavailable for some donors at each locus, only the typed subset was used in association tests. Most TCR sequences were seen in very few donors, while some public TCRs were found in many individuals. According to a later genetic analysis, donors in an Asian-associated ancestry cluster had fewer N-insertions in productive TCRs than the approximately 710-donor mean. Because counts were too low, seventeen rarely observed V segments, including chromosome 9 orphons, were excluded from the earlier analysis of 587 of the donors. Broadly in line with IMGT annotations, most TCR beta V segments showed up in productive rearrangements about 87% or about 30% of the time in an earlier analysis of 450 to 600 of the donors. In vitro tests confirmed that a few of the cytomegalovirus-associated TCR beta chains recognize cytomegalovirus antigens. In the study, around 150 TCR beta chains were listed as associated with cytomegalovirus. Some IMGT-functional V segments, including TRBV6-2 and TRBV6-3, could not be told apart with the 87-base-pair reads, so those segments were excluded. A cluster of highly shared sequence variants was judged likely to represent a technical artifact of the sequencing pipeline. Specific HLA alleles were associated with 15,000 to 20,000 TCR beta sequences at a false discovery rate of 0.05 in a later analysis. CMV serostatus was the only immune exposure information available for the cohort. Sequencing depth was assumed to be roughly uniform across donors in the presence/absence analyses, though that assumption may not hold. A further reported finding was that TCR beta sequences accurately predicted the HLA-A and HLA-B alleles for most subjects in the first cohort. Linkage disequilibrium might explain the correlated functional status among segregating V segments, but an unknown experimental factor could not be ruled out. In this cohort, only TCR beta chains were sequenced, and detectable features were limited by the absence of alpha or paired-chain data. A later genetic analysis associated a missense DCLRE1C variant with V-gene and J-gene trimming of TCR beta chains, and an independent cohort replicated the association.

Receptor libraries were prepared by the immunoSEQ multiplex PCR assay. For the multiplex PCR, a mixture combining 60 forward primers for TCR Vbeta segments and 13 reverse primers for TCR Jbeta segments was used. The CDR3 region of rearranged TCR beta genes was amplified from genomic DNA with a multiplex PCR assay. Amplified TCR beta libraries were sequenced as 87-base-pair reads on the Illumina HiSeq System. Turning to the authors' computational methods: A later analysis counted about 76 million unique TCR beta chains across the approximately 700 repertoires, and roughly 9.9 million of these chains were shared by at least two donors. To remove PCR and sequencing errors, raw reads were error-corrected and collapsed into unique sequences using a nearest-neighbor algorithm that merged closely related sequences. Alignment of CDR3 sequences to IMGT reference sequences was used to assign V, D and J gene segments. For a sequence to be retained, a match of at least six nucleotides to both a V gene segment and a J gene segment was required. Rearrangements were called productive when the CDR3 lacked stop codons and stayed in frame with V and J; all others were non-productive. CDR3 was defined according to IMGT convention as the region running from the second conserved V-encoded cysteine to the conserved J-encoded phenylalanine. The earlier analysis of about 560 of the donors excluded any sequence lacking an unambiguous match to a single V gene segment. In an earlier analysis of 587 of the donors, V segments were called functional above 56.7% productive rearrangements and were called segregating when the between-donor standard deviation exceeded 5%. A statistical classification framework was developed to diagnose cytomegalovirus status using the catalog of TCR beta chain sequences. In a later analysis, V and J genes were assigned by comparing TCR nucleotide sequences against IMGT/GENE-DB human TR gene sequences. In a later analysis, CDR3 sequences and most-parsimonious VDJ recombination scenarios were assigned using the TCRdist pipeline. In a later analysis, each TCR beta chain was defined by its CDR3 amino acid sequence together with its V-gene family, and reads without a unique V-gene family were excluded. In a later analysis, 500 to 700 highly shared, low-generation-probability nucleotide sequences were removed to address suspected cross-contamination and a sequencing artifact. In a later analysis, a clonal expansion index was calculated for each public chain from normalized within-repertoire ranks of inferred template counts. In a later analysis, generation probabilities were computed with a VDJ recombination model fitted to out-of-frame rearrangements, and the resulting probabilities were checked against IGoR. Hypergeometric tests were used in a later analysis to score TCR-TCR, TCR-HLA and TCR-CMV co-occurrence, with a repertoire-size bias correction applied to the TCR pairs. In a later analysis, false discovery rates were estimated by permuting HLA or CMV assignments 20 times. In a later analysis, co-occurring TCRs were grouped using DBSCAN, and TCRdist sequence similarity was added for clustering within HLA-allele-positive subsets. Repertoires with fewer than 30,000 or more than 120,000 public chains were left out of co-occurrence clustering, as were four to six repertoires with anomalous nucleotide sharing. TCRdb mirrors the immuneACCESS table, restricted to in-frame sequences. Some clones are absent from its copies; in checked studies, under half trace to an unresolved V gene, and the reason for the others is unknown. V and J calls and clone size are as listed in that table; D and trimming were resolved from the DNA. The sample table records 200,000 to 250,000 clones; 65% to 85% of these occur just once. Clones ranked in the top ten supply under 0.85% of the sample.

In total, fewer than 750 healthy bone marrow donors made up the cohort. Cohort members were all nominally healthy when sampled, although unrecorded immune exposures were likely present. The donor was CMV seronegative and was included in the group of several hundred seronegative cohort members. A peripheral blood sample was provided by each donor, and peripheral blood mononuclear cells were used for TCR beta sequencing. Genomic DNA extraction from the blood cell samples was performed with the Qiagen DNeasy Blood Extraction Kit. The germline V gene (reference sequence) gives CDR1 as SEHNR and CDR2 as FQNEAQ. The CDR3 starts with the cysteine, ends with the phenylalanine, and has 14 residues. The CDR3 DNA has 42 bases and is translated from base 1. V has 8 bases trimmed and J has 0 bases trimmed; junction bases matching no gene number 6.

The sequence came from a boy aged 2-15 years in good health and CMV-seronegative. The specimen sequenced was PBMCs. The chain joins TRBV7-9 to TRBJ1-1; 7 middle bases align to TRBD1. The nucleotide sequence reads TGTGCCAGCGGAAGGGGGACAGTGAACACTGAAGCTTTCTTT. This encodes CASGRGTVNTEAFF.